The clone carrying this T cell receptor beta chain was found a few times. Its antigen is currently unknown. The data belong to a study of T cells after yellow fever vaccination. Study at large: The SMART-Seq v4 Ultra Low Input method served to prepare the low-cell-number fractions.

Template switching by 5'RACE produced TCR cDNA, adding a universal primer site and UMIs. TCRdb processed the 5' RACE reads anew with MiXCR; each CDR3 protein has one entry. The sample shows around 350,000 distinct CDR3 sequences, around 6.4% of them seen only once. Study-level points and caveats: By day 5 rather than day 15, the secondary response had peaked, though it was weaker. Booster samples showed a return of most primary-vaccination clones (approximately 96% CD4, around 88% CD8).

The sequenced sample was PBMCs, obtained 5 days after the yellow fever booster vaccination. This TCR came from a man younger than 45 who received the YFV17D yellow fever vaccine.

The CDR3 nucleotides are TGCAGTGCTACCGAACAGCGGGAGCACAAAGATACGCAGTATTTT. It translates to CSATEQREHKDTQYF. This chain uses TRBV20-1 with TRBJ2-3; the match to TRBD2 covers 8 bases. Losses at the gene ends were 4 bases for V and 5 bases for J; bases not matched to a gene: 11. CDR1 DFQATT and CDR2 SNEGSKA come from the germline V gene (reference sequence). The CDR3 contains 15 residues.